The T cell receptor beta chain under discussion was sequenced for a study of cytomegalovirus exposure and HLA in healthy donors. In the case of this clone: What it recognizes is unknown.

With 60 Vbeta and 13 Jbeta primers, the PCR was carried out. Method: immunoSEQ multiplex PCR; TCRdb's copy keeps in-frame clones and lacks some. The table includes over 150,000 clones, almost 75% detected once. Points from the study as a whole: Equally common other TCR beta chains were less clonally expanded than HLA-associated ones, a later analysis found. TCR sequences were mostly rare, though some public TCRs occurred in many donors.

In germline, CDR1 is ENHRY, CDR2 SYGVKD. This CDR3 spans 16 amino acids. The chain couples TRBV10-3 to TRBJ2-5; D uncertain. The tail of the sequence fits TRBJ2-7 better, so the J call may be wrong. This TCR was sampled from a woman aged 18 to 35 in good health and CMV-seropositive. The sequenced material came from PBMCs. The CDR3 DNA follows: TGTGCCATCAGTGAGAGAGTGCAGGAAGGCTCACGCGAGCAGTACTTC. It yields the protein CAISERVQEGSREQYF.